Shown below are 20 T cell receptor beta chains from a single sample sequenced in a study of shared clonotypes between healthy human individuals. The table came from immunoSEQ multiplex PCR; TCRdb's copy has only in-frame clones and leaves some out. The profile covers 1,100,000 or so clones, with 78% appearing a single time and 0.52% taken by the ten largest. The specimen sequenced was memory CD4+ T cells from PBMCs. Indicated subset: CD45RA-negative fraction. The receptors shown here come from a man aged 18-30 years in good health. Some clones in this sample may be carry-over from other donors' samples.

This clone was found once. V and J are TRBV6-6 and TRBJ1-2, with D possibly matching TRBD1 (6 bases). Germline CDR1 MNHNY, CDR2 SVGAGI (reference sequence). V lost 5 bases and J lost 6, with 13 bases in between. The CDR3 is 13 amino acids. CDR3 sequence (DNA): TGTGCCAGCAGTACGACAACAGGGAATGGCTACACCTTC. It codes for CASSTTTGNGYTF.

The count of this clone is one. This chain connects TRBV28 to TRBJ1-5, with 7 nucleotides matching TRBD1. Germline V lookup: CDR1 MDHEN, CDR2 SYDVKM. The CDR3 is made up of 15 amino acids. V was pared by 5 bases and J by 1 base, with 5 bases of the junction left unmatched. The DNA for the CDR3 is TGTGCCAGCAGTGTCAGGGGGTTAAGCAATCAGCCCCAGCATTTT. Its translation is CASSVRGLSNQPQHF.

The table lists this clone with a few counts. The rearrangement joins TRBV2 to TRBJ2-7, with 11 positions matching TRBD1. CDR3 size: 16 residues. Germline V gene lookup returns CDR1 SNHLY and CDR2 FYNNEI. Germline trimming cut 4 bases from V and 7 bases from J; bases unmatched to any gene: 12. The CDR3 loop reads CASSVGGQGAKGEQYF. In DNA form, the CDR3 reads TGTGCCAGCAGTGTCGGAGGACAGGGGGCGAAGGGAGAGCAGTACTTC. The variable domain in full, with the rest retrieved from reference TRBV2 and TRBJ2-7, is EPEVTQTPSHQVTQMGQEVILRCVPISNHLYFYWYRQILGQKVEFLVSFYNNEISEKSEIFDDQFSVERPDGSNFTLKIRSTKLEDSAMYFCASSVGGQGAKGEQYFGPGTRLTVT.

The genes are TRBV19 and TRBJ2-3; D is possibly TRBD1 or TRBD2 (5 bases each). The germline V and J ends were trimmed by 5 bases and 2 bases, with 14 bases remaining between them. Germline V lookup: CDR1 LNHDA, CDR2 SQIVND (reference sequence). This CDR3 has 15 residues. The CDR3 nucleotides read TGTGCCAGTAGTCCCCCCGGGACCGACACAGATACGCAGTATTTT. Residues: CASSPPGTDTDTQYF.

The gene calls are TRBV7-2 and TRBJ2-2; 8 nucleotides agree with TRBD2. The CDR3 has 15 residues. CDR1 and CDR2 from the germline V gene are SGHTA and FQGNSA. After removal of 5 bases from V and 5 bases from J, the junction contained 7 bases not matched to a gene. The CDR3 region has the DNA TGTGCCAGCAGCCCAACCTTAGCGGGGACCGGGGAGCTGTTTTTT. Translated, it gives CASSPTLAGTGELFF.

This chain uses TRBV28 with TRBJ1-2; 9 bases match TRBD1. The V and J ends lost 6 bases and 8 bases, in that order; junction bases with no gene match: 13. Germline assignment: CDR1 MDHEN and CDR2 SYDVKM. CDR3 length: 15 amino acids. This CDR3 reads CASRLLGTGSLGYTF. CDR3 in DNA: TGTGCCAGCAGGCTCCTCGGGACAGGGTCGCTCGGCTACACCTTC.

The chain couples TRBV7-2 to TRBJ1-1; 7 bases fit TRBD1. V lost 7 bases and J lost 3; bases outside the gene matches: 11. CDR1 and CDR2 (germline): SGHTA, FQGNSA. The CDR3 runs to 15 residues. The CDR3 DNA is TGTGCCAGCACCCAACAGGGGCAGGGTTACACTGAAGCTTTCTTT. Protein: CASTQQGQGYTEAFF. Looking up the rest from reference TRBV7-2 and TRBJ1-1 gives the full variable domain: GAGVSQSPSNKVTEKGKDVELRCDPISGHTALYWYRQSLGQGLEFLIYFQGNSAPDKSGLPSDRFSAERTGGSVSTLTIQRTQQEDSAVYLCASTQQGQGYTEAFFGQGTRLTVV.

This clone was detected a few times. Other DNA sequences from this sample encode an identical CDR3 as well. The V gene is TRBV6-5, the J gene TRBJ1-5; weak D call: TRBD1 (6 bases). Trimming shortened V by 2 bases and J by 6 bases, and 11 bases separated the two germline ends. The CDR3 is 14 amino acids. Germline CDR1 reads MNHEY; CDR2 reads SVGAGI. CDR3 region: CASSYGGAGQPQHF. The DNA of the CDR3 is TGTGCCAGCAGTTACGGGGGCGCGGGTCAGCCCCAGCATTTT.

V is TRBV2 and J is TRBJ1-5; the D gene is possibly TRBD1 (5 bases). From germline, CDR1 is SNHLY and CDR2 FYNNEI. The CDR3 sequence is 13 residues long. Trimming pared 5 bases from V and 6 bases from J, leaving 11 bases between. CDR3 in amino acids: CASSTHRGQPQHF. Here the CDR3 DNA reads TGTGCCAGCAGTACCCATAGGGGTCAGCCCCAGCATTTT.

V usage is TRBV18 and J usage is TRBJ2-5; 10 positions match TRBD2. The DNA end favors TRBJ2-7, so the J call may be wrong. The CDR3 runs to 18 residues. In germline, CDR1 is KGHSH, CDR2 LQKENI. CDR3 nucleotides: TGTGCCAGCTCACCGGGACTAGCGCCTGTCCTGAAATCCTACGAGCAGTACTTC. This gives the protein CASSPGLAPVLKSYEQYF.

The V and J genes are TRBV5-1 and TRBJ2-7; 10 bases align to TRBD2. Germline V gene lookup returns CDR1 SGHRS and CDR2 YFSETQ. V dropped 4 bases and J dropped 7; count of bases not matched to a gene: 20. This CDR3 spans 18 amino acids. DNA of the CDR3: TGCGCCAGCAGCCCTCTTCGCCAAAGCGGGAGGGCCGAGGAGGAGCAGTACTTC. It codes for CASSPLRQSGRAEEEQYF. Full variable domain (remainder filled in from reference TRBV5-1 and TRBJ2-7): KAGVTQTPRYLIKTRGQQVTLSCSPISGHRSVSWYQQTPGQGLQFLFEYFSETQRNKGNFPGRFSGRQFSNSRSEMNVSTLELGDSALYLCASSPLRQSGRAEEEQYFGPGTRLTVT.

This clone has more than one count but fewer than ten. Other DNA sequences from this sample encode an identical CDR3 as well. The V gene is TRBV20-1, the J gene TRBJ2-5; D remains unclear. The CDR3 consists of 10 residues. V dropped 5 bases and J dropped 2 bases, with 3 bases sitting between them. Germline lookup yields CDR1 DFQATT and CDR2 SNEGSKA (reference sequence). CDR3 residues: CSAGQETQYF. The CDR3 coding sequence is TGCAGTGCTGGTCAAGAGACCCAGTACTTC.

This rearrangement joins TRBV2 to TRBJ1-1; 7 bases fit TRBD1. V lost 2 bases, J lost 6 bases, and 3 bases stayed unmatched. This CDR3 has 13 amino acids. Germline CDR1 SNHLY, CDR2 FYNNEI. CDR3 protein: CASSESGTAEAFF. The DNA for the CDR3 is TGTGCCAGCAGTGAATCCGGGACAGCTGAAGCTTTCTTT.

CDR3 DNA: TGTGCCAGCAGAGCGCAGGGCGCCACCTACGAGCAGTACTTC. Protein: CASRAQGATYEQYF. This chain connects TRBV6-1 to TRBJ2-7, with a tentative D call TRBD1 (5 bases). Looked up from germline, CDR1 is MNHNS and CDR2 is SASEGT. Deletions cut 6 bases from V and 2 bases from J, with 14 bases between. The CDR3 covers 14 residues.

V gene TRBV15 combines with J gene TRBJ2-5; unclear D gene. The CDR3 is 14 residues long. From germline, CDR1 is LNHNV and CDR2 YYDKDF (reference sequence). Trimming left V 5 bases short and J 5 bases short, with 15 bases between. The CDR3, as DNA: TGTGCCACCAGCCAAAGGCAATCAACGGAGACCCAGTACTTC. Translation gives CATSQRQSTETQYF.

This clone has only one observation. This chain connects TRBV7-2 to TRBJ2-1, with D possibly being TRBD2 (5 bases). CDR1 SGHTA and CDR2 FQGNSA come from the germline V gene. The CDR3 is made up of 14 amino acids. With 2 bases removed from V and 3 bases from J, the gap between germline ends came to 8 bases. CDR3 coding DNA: TGTGCCAGCAGCTTAACGGGGTTCTACAATGAGCAGTTCTTC. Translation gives CASSLTGFYNEQFF. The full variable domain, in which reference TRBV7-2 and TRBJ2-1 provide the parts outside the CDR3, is GAGVSQSPSNKVTEKGKDVELRCDPISGHTALYWYRQSLGQGLEFLIYFQGNSAPDKSGLPSDRFSAERTGGSVSTLTIQRTQQEDSAVYLCASSLTGFYNEQFFGPGTRLTVL.

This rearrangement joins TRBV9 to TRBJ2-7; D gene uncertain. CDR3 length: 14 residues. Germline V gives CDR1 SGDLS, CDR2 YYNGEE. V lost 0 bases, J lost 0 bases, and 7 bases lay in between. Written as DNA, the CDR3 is TGTGCCAGCAGCGTAGATCTGGGCTCCTACGAGCAGTACTTC. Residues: CASSVDLGSYEQYF.

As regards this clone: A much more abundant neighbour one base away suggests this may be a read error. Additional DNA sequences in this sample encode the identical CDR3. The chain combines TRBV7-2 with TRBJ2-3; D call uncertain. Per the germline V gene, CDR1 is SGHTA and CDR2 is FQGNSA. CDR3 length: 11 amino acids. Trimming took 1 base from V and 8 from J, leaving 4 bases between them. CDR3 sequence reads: CASSLGGTQYF. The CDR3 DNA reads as TGTGCCAGCAGCTTAGGGGGTACGCAGTATTTT.

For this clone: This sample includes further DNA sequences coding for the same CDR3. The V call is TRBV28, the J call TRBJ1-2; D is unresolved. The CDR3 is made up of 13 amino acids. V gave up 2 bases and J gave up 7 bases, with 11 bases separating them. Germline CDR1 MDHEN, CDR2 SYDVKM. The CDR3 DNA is TGTGCCAGCAGTTTAAGCGGGGTGGGTGGCTACACCTTC. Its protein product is CASSLSGVGGYTF.

DNA for the CDR3: TGTGCCAGCAGCGGACTAGCGGAACCAACCGGGGAGCTGTTTTTT. It yields the protein CASSGLAEPTGELFF. The rearrangement links TRBV9 to TRBJ2-2, with 9 bases lining up with TRBD2. CDR1 and CDR2 from the germline V gene are SGDLS and YYNGEE. V shed 3 bases and J 5 bases; nucleotides not matched to a gene: 5. This CDR3 comprises 15 residues.